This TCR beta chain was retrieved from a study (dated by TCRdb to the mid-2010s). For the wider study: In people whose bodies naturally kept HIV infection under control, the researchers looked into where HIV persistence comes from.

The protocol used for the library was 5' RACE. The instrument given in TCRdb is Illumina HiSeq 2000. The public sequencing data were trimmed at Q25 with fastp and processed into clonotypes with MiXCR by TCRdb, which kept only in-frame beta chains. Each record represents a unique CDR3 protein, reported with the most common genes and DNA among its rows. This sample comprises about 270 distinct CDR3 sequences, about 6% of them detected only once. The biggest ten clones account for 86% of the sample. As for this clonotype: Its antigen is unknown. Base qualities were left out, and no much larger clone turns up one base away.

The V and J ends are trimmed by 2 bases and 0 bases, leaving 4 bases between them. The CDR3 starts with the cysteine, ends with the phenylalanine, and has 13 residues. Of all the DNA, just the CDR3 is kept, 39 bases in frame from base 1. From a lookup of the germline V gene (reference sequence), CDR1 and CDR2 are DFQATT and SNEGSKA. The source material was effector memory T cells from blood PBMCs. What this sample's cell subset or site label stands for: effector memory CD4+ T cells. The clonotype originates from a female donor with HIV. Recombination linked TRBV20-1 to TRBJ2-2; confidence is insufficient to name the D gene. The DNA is TGCAGTGCTAGAAAGTCGAACACCGGGGAGCTGTTTTTT. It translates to CSARKSNTGELFF.